The rows below give T cell receptor beta chains drawn from one sample of a study of spatial heterogeneity in lung cancer. TCRdb re-derived calls from the 5' RACE reads in MiXCR, one entry per CDR3 protein. The data contain about 20,000 distinct CDR3 sequences, more than 15% of them singletons. The sample was lung tumor tissue, taken at surgery. The receptors here all came from a female donor with early-stage non-small cell lung cancer. Each CDR3 is given with its conserved first and last residue. The order of the fields is CDR3 length, D gene, V gene, J gene, clone size, CDR3 DNA, CDR3 protein. A D gene is named only where the DNA matches it firmly. Where a row states a size, it is once, few, many or the class of an expanded clone; other rows omit it.

cdr3_length: 15
d_call: TRBD2
v_call: TRBV4-1
j_call: TRBJ2-1
clone_size: many
cdr3_nt: TGCGCCAGCAGCCGTGCCGGGACTAGCGACAATGAGCAGTTCTTC
cdr3_aa: CASSRAGTSDNEQFF

cdr3_length: 16
d_call: TRBD2
v_call: TRBV3-1
j_call: TRBJ2-3
clone_size: -
cdr3_nt: TGTGCCAGCAGCCAAGTATTGGCGGGAGGGGGAGATACGCAGTATTTT
cdr3_aa: CASSQVLAGGGDTQYF

cdr3_length: 14
d_call: -
v_call: TRBV28
j_call: TRBJ2-7
clone_size: medium-sized
cdr3_nt: TGTGCCAGCAGCATTCGACAAGACTACTACGAGCAGTACTTC
cdr3_aa: CASSIRQDYYEQYF

cdr3_length: 13
d_call: -
v_call: TRBV7-8
j_call: TRBJ2-1
clone_size: -
cdr3_nt: TGTGCCAGCAGCTTTAATCAGTGGGGTGAGCAGTTCTTC
cdr3_aa: CASSFNQWGEQFF

cdr3_length: 14
d_call: -
v_call: TRBV6-1
j_call: TRBJ2-3
clone_size: medium-sized
cdr3_nt: TGTGCCAGCAGTGAAGGCACACGGACAGATACGCAGTATTTT
cdr3_aa: CASSEGTRTDTQYF

cdr3_length: 13
d_call: TRBD1
v_call: TRBV7-9
j_call: TRBJ2-4
clone_size: many
cdr3_nt: TGTGCCAGCAGCCGGGCAGGGGGAAACATTCAGTACTTC
cdr3_aa: CASSRAGGNIQYF

cdr3_length: 17
d_call: TRBD1
v_call: TRBV5-4
j_call: TRBJ2-6
clone_size: -
cdr3_nt: TGTGCCAGCAGCGAGGGTTGGACAGGGCGAGGGGCCAACGTCCTGACTTTC
cdr3_aa: CASSEGWTGRGANVLTF

cdr3_length: 13
d_call: -
v_call: TRBV18
j_call: TRBJ2-5
clone_size: -
cdr3_nt: TGTGCCAGCTCACCACCGGGACGAGAGACCCAGTACTTC
cdr3_aa: CASSPPGRETQYF

cdr3_length: 18
d_call: TRBD1
v_call: TRBV14
j_call: TRBJ2-2
clone_size: many
cdr3_nt: TGTGCCAGCAGGAAGACGACCGGGACAGGGCTTCACACCGGGGAGCTGTTTTTT
cdr3_aa: CASRKTTGTGLHTGELFF

cdr3_length: 13
d_call: TRBD2
v_call: TRBV20-1
j_call: TRBJ2-7
clone_size: few
cdr3_nt: TGCAGTGCTCATAGCGGGAGGGCCCTCGAGCAGTACTTC
cdr3_aa: CSAHSGRALEQYF

cdr3_length: 14
d_call: TRBD2
v_call: TRBV6-5
j_call: TRBJ2-1
clone_size: many
cdr3_nt: TGTGCCAGCCGGACTAGCGGGCTTAAAAATGAGCAGTTCTTC
cdr3_aa: CASRTSGLKNEQFF

cdr3_length: 17
d_call: TRBD1
v_call: TRBV30
j_call: TRBJ2-6
clone_size: few
cdr3_nt: TGTGCCTGGAGGGGGGACAGGGGCCTCTCTGGGGCCAACGTCCTGACTTTC
cdr3_aa: CAWRGDRGLSGANVLTF

cdr3_length: 15
d_call: -
v_call: TRBV7-8
j_call: TRBJ2-2
clone_size: few
cdr3_nt: TGTGCCAGCAGCTTACTGGCGGGGGCCGGCGGGGAGCTGTTTTTT
cdr3_aa: CASSLLAGAGGELFF

cdr3_length: 15
d_call: TRBD2
v_call: TRBV2
j_call: TRBJ2-3
clone_size: -
cdr3_nt: TGTGCCAGCAGACTGACTAGCGGGGGAACAGATACGCAGTATTTT
cdr3_aa: CASRLTSGGTDTQYF

cdr3_length: 17
d_call: -
v_call: TRBV7-8
j_call: TRBJ2-5
clone_size: -
cdr3_nt: TGTGCCAGCAGCTTATGGGACGGGAACCCGTACCAAGAGACCCAGTACTTC
cdr3_aa: CASSLWDGNPYQETQYF

cdr3_length: 13
d_call: -
v_call: TRBV7-7
j_call: TRBJ2-5
clone_size: few
cdr3_nt: TGTGCTAGCAGCTTAGGCCCGCAAGAGACCCAGTACTTC
cdr3_aa: CASSLGPQETQYF

cdr3_length: 16
d_call: -
v_call: TRBV7-8
j_call: TRBJ2-2
clone_size: few
cdr3_nt: TGTGCCAGCAGCCCCGTAGGGGACTCTAACACCGGGGAGCTGTTTTTT
cdr3_aa: CASSPVGDSNTGELFF

cdr3_length: 16
d_call: TRBD1
v_call: TRBV11-2
j_call: TRBJ2-5
clone_size: -
cdr3_nt: TGTGCCAGCAGTGGCCTAAGGACAGGGGCGAAAGAGACCCAGTACTTC
cdr3_aa: CASSGLRTGAKETQYF

cdr3_length: 14
d_call: TRBD2
v_call: TRBV29-1
j_call: TRBJ2-7
clone_size: -
cdr3_nt: TGCAGCGTTCCCGCGGGGCTAGCGGGAGGCGAGCAGTACTTC
cdr3_aa: CSVPAGLAGGEQYF

cdr3_length: 14
d_call: -
v_call: TRBV3-1
j_call: TRBJ2-3
clone_size: -
cdr3_nt: TGTGCCAGCAGCCAAGATATCGGGACAGATACGCAGTATTTT
cdr3_aa: CASSQDIGTDTQYF

cdr3_length: 16
d_call: -
v_call: TRBV28
j_call: TRBJ2-1
clone_size: few
cdr3_nt: TGTGCCAGCAGTTTGGGCTATCACTACTCCTACAATGAGCAGTTCTTC
cdr3_aa: CASSLGYHYSYNEQFF

cdr3_length: 13
d_call: -
v_call: TRBV7-3
j_call: TRBJ2-7
clone_size: many
cdr3_nt: TGTGCCAGCAGCCTTATGGGGGGCGGGGAGCAGTACTTC
cdr3_aa: CASSLMGGGEQYF

cdr3_length: 16
d_call: TRBD2
v_call: TRBV5-1
j_call: TRBJ2-1
clone_size: -
cdr3_nt: TGCGCCAGCAGACCAACTAGCGGCCGAACCACCAATGAGCAGTTCTTC
cdr3_aa: CASRPTSGRTTNEQFF

cdr3_length: 13
d_call: -
v_call: TRBV5-1
j_call: TRBJ2-5
clone_size: many
cdr3_nt: TGCGCCAGCAGCTTCGGGCTCCGGGAGACCCAGTACTTC
cdr3_aa: CASSFGLRETQYF

cdr3_length: 15
d_call: TRBD1
v_call: TRBV7-9
j_call: TRBJ2-7
clone_size: -
cdr3_nt: TGTGCCAGCAGCCCCAGGGGGCCCGACTCCTACGAGCAGTACTTC
cdr3_aa: CASSPRGPDSYEQYF

cdr3_length: 16
d_call: TRBD2
v_call: TRBV7-9
j_call: TRBJ2-1
clone_size: few
cdr3_nt: TGTGCCAGCAGCTGGGGCCTAGCGGGAGGGCGCAATGAGCAGTTCTTC
cdr3_aa: CASSWGLAGGRNEQFF

cdr3_length: 16
d_call: TRBD1
v_call: TRBV11-2
j_call: TRBJ2-7
clone_size: -
cdr3_nt: TGTGCCAGCAGCTTCCGTCCGGAGACAGGGACCTACGAGCAGTACTTC
cdr3_aa: CASSFRPETGTYEQYF

cdr3_length: 13
d_call: -
v_call: TRBV6-6
j_call: TRBJ2-1
clone_size: many
cdr3_nt: TGTGCCAGCGCACTATTCCCCTACAATGAGCAGTTCTTC
cdr3_aa: CASALFPYNEQFF

cdr3_length: 12
d_call: -
v_call: TRBV20-1
j_call: TRBJ2-5
clone_size: -
cdr3_nt: TGCAGTGCTAGTAGGGGAAGGAAGACCCAGTACTTC
cdr3_aa: CSASRGRKTQYF

cdr3_length: 14
d_call: -
v_call: TRBV20-1
j_call: TRBJ1-2
clone_size: many
cdr3_nt: TGCAGTGCTAGAGATAGGGAGGGTTCCTATGGCTACACCTTC
cdr3_aa: CSARDREGSYGYTF

cdr3_length: 15
d_call: TRBD2
v_call: TRBV6-1
j_call: TRBJ2-3
clone_size: few
cdr3_nt: TGTGCCAGCAGTGGTCTAGCGGGTAGCACAGATACGCAGTATTTT
cdr3_aa: CASSGLAGSTDTQYF

cdr3_length: 17
d_call: -
v_call: TRBV11-2
j_call: TRBJ2-1
clone_size: many
cdr3_nt: TGTGCCAGCAGCTTAGGAGTGGGAGGCCCTACCTACAATGAGCAGTTCTTC
cdr3_aa: CASSLGVGGPTYNEQFF

cdr3_length: 13
d_call: TRBD1
v_call: TRBV25-1
j_call: TRBJ2-7
clone_size: many
cdr3_nt: TGTGCCAGCTCCGGGACAGGGGTCCACGAGCAGTACTTC
cdr3_aa: CASSGTGVHEQYF

cdr3_length: 8
d_call: -
v_call: TRBV21-1
j_call: TRBJ2-2
clone_size: many
cdr3_nt: TGTGCCGCACGCCCGCGGTTTTTT
cdr3_aa: CAARPRFF

cdr3_length: 14
d_call: -
v_call: TRBV3-2
j_call: TRBJ2-7
clone_size: medium-sized
cdr3_nt: TGTGCCAGCAGCCAAGAGCGTAGCTCCTACGAGCAGTACTTC
cdr3_aa: CASSQERSSYEQYF

cdr3_length: 14
d_call: -
v_call: TRBV12-3/TRBV12-4
j_call: TRBJ2-5
clone_size: many
cdr3_nt: TGTGCCAGCAGCTTACCGCAATCACAAGAGACCCAGTACTTC
cdr3_aa: CASSLPQSQETQYF

cdr3_length: 16
d_call: TRBD2
v_call: TRBV12-3/TRBV12-4
j_call: TRBJ2-5
clone_size: few
cdr3_nt: TGTGCCAGCAGTTTCTTACCACCGGGACTACAAGAGACCCAGTACTTC
cdr3_aa: CASSFLPPGLQETQYF

cdr3_length: 15
d_call: TRBD2
v_call: TRBV9
j_call: TRBJ2-1
clone_size: -
cdr3_nt: TGTGCCAGCAGCGTGGGACTAGCGGGAGTGAATGAGCAGTTCTTC
cdr3_aa: CASSVGLAGVNEQFF

cdr3_length: 15
d_call: -
v_call: TRBV28
j_call: TRBJ2-5
clone_size: -
cdr3_nt: TGTGCCAGCAGTTTAATTGGACGCCGTCAAGAGACCCAGTACTTC
cdr3_aa: CASSLIGRRQETQYF

cdr3_length: 15
d_call: -
v_call: TRBV11-2
j_call: TRBJ2-6
clone_size: many
cdr3_nt: TGTGCCAGCAGCCCCTGGAGAGAGGGGGCCAACGTCCTGACTTTC
cdr3_aa: CASSPWREGANVLTF

cdr3_length: 15
d_call: -
v_call: TRBV7-2
j_call: TRBJ2-1
clone_size: -
cdr3_nt: TGTGACAGCAGCTTACGGGGGAGGCTTTACAATGAGCAGTTCTTC
cdr3_aa: CDSSLRGRLYNEQFF

cdr3_length: 15
d_call: TRBD2
v_call: TRBV7-9
j_call: TRBJ2-3
clone_size: -
cdr3_nt: TGTGCCAGCAGCGGCGGACTAGCGGGAGTTGGTACGCAGTATTTT
cdr3_aa: CASSGGLAGVGTQYF

cdr3_length: 14
d_call: TRBD1
v_call: TRBV11-2
j_call: TRBJ1-2
clone_size: many
cdr3_nt: TGTGCCAGCAGCTTAGAAGGGCAGGGGGATGGCTACACCTTC
cdr3_aa: CASSLEGQGDGYTF

cdr3_length: 17
d_call: TRBD1
v_call: TRBV5-1
j_call: TRBJ1-1
clone_size: many
cdr3_nt: TGCGCCAGCAGCCACGGAATGGACAGGGGTAGGAACACTGAAGCTTTCTTT
cdr3_aa: CASSHGMDRGRNTEAFF

cdr3_length: 14
d_call: -
v_call: TRBV25-1
j_call: TRBJ2-6
clone_size: -
cdr3_nt: TGTGCCAGCAGAGGAATCTCTGGGGCCAACGTCCTGACTTTC
cdr3_aa: CASRGISGANVLTF

cdr3_length: 15
d_call: -
v_call: TRBV7-2
j_call: TRBJ2-2
clone_size: -
cdr3_nt: TGTGCCAGCAGCTCCTGGGGCTCGAACACCGGGGAGCTGTTTTTT
cdr3_aa: CASSSWGSNTGELFF

cdr3_length: 13
d_call: -
v_call: TRBV7-3
j_call: TRBJ2-7
clone_size: many
cdr3_nt: TGTGCCAGCACCTCAAGGAGGGGTTGGGAGCAGTACTTC
cdr3_aa: CASTSRRGWEQYF

cdr3_length: 15
d_call: TRBD1
v_call: TRBV28
j_call: TRBJ2-7
clone_size: many
cdr3_nt: TGTGCCAGCACCCAGCCCGGGACAGGTAACTACGAGCAGTACTTC
cdr3_aa: CASTQPGTGNYEQYF

cdr3_length: 14
d_call: -
v_call: TRBV6-5
j_call: TRBJ2-7
clone_size: many
cdr3_nt: TGTGCCAGCAGTTCTCTAACCATCAACTACGAGCAGTACTTC
cdr3_aa: CASSSLTINYEQYF

cdr3_length: 18
d_call: TRBD2
v_call: TRBV11-2
j_call: TRBJ2-3
clone_size: many
cdr3_nt: TGTGCCAGCAGCTTAAAACTAGGTGGGACTAGCGGGTCAGATACGCAGTATTTT
cdr3_aa: CASSLKLGGTSGSDTQYF